These 14 T cell receptor beta chains share one sample of origin, sequenced in a study of neoadjuvant anti-PD-1 for oral cavity cancer. Clones were sequenced by immunoSEQ multiplex PCR, and TCRdb holds only the in-frame ones, with some missing. The sample holds 15,000 to 20,000 clones; around three quarters are singletons and the top ten take approximately 2.7%. Sequenced material: PBMCs, taken before nivolumab (anti-PD-1) treatment. These receptors were collected from a person aged 40 to 85 with oral cavity squamous cell carcinoma.

The chain links TRBV29-1 to TRBJ1-1; D remains ambiguous. Germline V CDR1 and CDR2: SQVTM, ANQGSEA. The CDR3 covers 15 residues. The ends were cut back, 3 bases at V and 4 bases at J, with 18 bases in the middle. CDR3 coding DNA: TGCAGCGTTGATAGGATCGGTGGATTAGGCACTGAAGCTTTCTTT. This translates into CSVDRIGGLGTEAFF.

V gene TRBV5-6 combines with J gene TRBJ2-3; no reliable D call. CDR1 is SGHDT, CDR2 YYEEEE, per germline. The V and J ends lost 2 bases and 1 base respectively, with 8 bases between them. CDR3 length equals 14 residues. CDR3 nucleotide sequence: TGTGCCAGCAGCTTTAGGAGAGGCACAGATACGCAGTATTTT. Encoded protein: CASSFRRGTDTQYF.

Here the CDR3 reads CASSSPPTGYDEQYF. The CDR3 nucleotides read TGCGCCAGCAGCTCGCCCCCGACAGGATACGACGAGCAGTACTTC. V is TRBV5-1 and J is TRBJ2-7, with D perhaps matching TRBD1 (6 bases). The V end lost 3 bases, the J end lost 5 bases, and 18 bases lay between the germline ends. CDR3 length: 15 residues. Per the germline V gene, CDR1 is SGHRS and CDR2 is YFSETQ.

J is TRBJ2-5 and V is TRBV30; the D gene is possibly TRBD1 (6 bases). Germline V gene data show CDR1 as GTSNPN and CDR2 as SVGIG (reference sequence). This CDR3 is 14 amino acids long. The V end lost 2 bases, the J end lost 5 bases, and 15 bases lay between the germline ends. The CDR3 sequence: CAWSLTGRGETQYF. In nucleotides, the CDR3 is TGTGCCTGGAGTCTCACAGGGCGAGGGGAGACCCAGTACTTC.

This clone was detected a few times. This rearrangement joins TRBV27 to TRBJ1-1, with no clear D. The CDR3 is 14 amino acids. V dropped 3 bases and J dropped 2 bases, with 10 bases sitting between them. Germline CDR1 is MNHEY and CDR2 is SMNVEV (reference sequence). DNA for the CDR3: TGTGCCAGCAGTTTTAGGGAGGGAAACACTGAAGCTTTCTTT. This gives the protein CASSFREGNTEAFF.

In its sample, this clone was seen a few times. The gene calls are TRBV6-1 and TRBJ2-2, with TRBD1 matching over 8 bases. J lost 0 bases, V lost 6 bases, and 0 bases had no gene match. CDR3 length equals 14 residues. Germline lookup yields CDR1 MNHNS and CDR2 SASEGT. In DNA form, the CDR3 reads TGTGCCAGCAGGGGACAGGCGAACACCGGGGAGCTGTTTTTT. It codes for CASRGQANTGELFF.

This clone was counted only a few times. The V gene is TRBV5-4, the J gene TRBJ2-7, with 11 positions matching TRBD2. The germline CDR1 and CDR2 sequences are SGHNT and YYREEE (reference sequence). CDR3 length: 15 amino acids. J was trimmed by 4 bases and V by 4 bases; bases with no gene match: 7. The CDR3 region has the DNA TGTGCCAGCAGCCAGACCGGGACTAGCGGTTACGAGCAGTACTTC. Amino acids: CASSQTGTSGYEQYF.

V gene TRBV18 combines with J gene TRBJ2-6; D is unclear. In germline, CDR1 is KGHSH, CDR2 LQKENI. The CDR3 extends over 17 amino acids. Trimming removed 3 bases at V and 1 base at J, with 13 bases between. The CDR3 coding sequence is TGTGCCAGCTCACCGACGACTCGATCTTCTGGGGCCAACGTCCTGACTTTC. This encodes CASSPTTRSSGANVLTF.

The chain carries TRBV4-1 and TRBJ2-2; 8 bases fit TRBD1. The CDR3 is 15 residues long. Germline-derived CDR1 and CDR2 are MGHRA and YSYEKL. Germline trimming cut 1 base from V and 7 bases from J; bases unmatched to any gene: 5. The CDR3 DNA reads TGCGCCAGCAGCCAAGGGACAGGGACTGACGGGGAGCTGTTTTTT. Protein: CASSQGTGTDGELFF.

The V call is TRBV29-1, the J call TRBJ2-6; TRBD2 aligns across 7 bases. Germline-derived CDR1 and CDR2 are SQVTM and ANQGSEA. The CDR3 has 14 residues. V shed 3 bases, J shed 2 bases, and the junction held 1 base outside the gene matches. The CDR3 loop is CSVDSGAGANVLTF. The CDR3 nucleotides read TGCAGCGTTGACAGCGGGGCTGGGGCCAACGTCCTGACTTTC.

The V and J genes are TRBV7-2 and TRBJ1-1; TRBD1 matches at 7 bases. V lost 4 bases to trimming and J lost 1 base; unmatched junction nucleotides: 6. The CDR3 is made up of 15 amino acids. Per germline, CDR1 SGHTA and CDR2 FQGNSA. CDR3 residues: CASSSRPGGNTEAFF. The CDR3 DNA is TGTGCCAGCAGCTCCCGTCCAGGGGGGAACACTGAAGCTTTCTTT. The full variable domain, with the rest looked up from reference TRBV7-2 and TRBJ1-1, is GAGVSQSPSNKVTEKGKDVELRCDPISGHTALYWYRQSLGQGLEFLIYFQGNSAPDKSGLPSDRFSAERTGGSVSTLTIQRTQQEDSAVYLCASSSRPGGNTEAFFGQGTRLTVV.

CDR3 amino acids: CATNINLENTIYF. DNA for the CDR3: TGTGCCACCAATATTAATTTGGAAAACACCATATATTTT. V usage is TRBV28 and J usage is TRBJ1-3; D gene uncertain. This CDR3 has 13 amino acids. Trimming pared 10 bases from V and 6 bases from J, leaving 16 bases between. Germline-derived CDR1 and CDR2 are MDHEN and SYDVKM.

This clone was detected only once. The chain couples TRBV11-2 to TRBJ2-1; 14 nucleotides line up with TRBD2. V lost 0 bases and J lost 5; bases outside the gene matches: 6. Per the germline V gene, CDR1 is SGHAT and CDR2 is FQNNGV. The CDR3 sequence is 18 residues long. The CDR3 sequence: CASSLDRTSGRPHNEQFF. DNA for the CDR3: TGTGCCAGCAGCTTAGATCGGACTAGCGGGAGGCCACACAATGAGCAGTTCTTC.

The J gene is TRBJ2-1, the V gene TRBV19, with D tentatively TRBD1 or TRBD2 (5 bases each). Trimming pared 3 bases from V and 6 bases from J, leaving 9 bases between. The CDR3 spans 13 residues. Germline V gives CDR1 LNHDA, CDR2 SQIVND (reference sequence). CDR3 bases: TGTGCCAGTAGTATGGGGCTAGCCAATGAGCAGTTCTTC. Protein: CASSMGLANEQFF.